These 14 T cell receptor beta chains share one sample of origin, sequenced in a study of shared clonotypes between healthy human individuals. The table came from immunoSEQ multiplex PCR; TCRdb's copy has only in-frame clones and leaves some out. The sample has approximately 2,000,000 clones; roughly 90% are singletons. Sequencing was performed on naive CD4+ T cells from PBMCs. Indicated subset: CD45RA+ positively selected. Receptors originate from a man aged 18 to 30 in good health. Some clones in this sample may be carry-over from other donors' samples.

The chain employs TRBV10-3 and TRBJ2-3; 10 nucleotides align to TRBD2. This CDR3 spans 15 amino acids. V shed 7 bases and J 4 bases; nucleotides not matched to a gene: 8. The germline gives CDR1 ENHRY, CDR2 SYGVKD. The CDR3 nucleotides read TGTGCCATCAAGCGGGAGGGCCTTTCTGCAGATACGCAGTATTTT. Translation: CAIKREGLSADTQYF.

The CDR3 DNA is TGTGCCAGCAGCTCATTCCGGGACACCAGCTCTGGAAACACCATATATTTT. As protein: CASSSFRDTSSGNTIYF. The chain links TRBV5-4 to TRBJ1-3, with a tentative D call TRBD1 (6 bases). CDR3 length equals 17 residues. V lost 3 bases to trimming and J lost 0 bases, with 16 bases between them. The germline V gene has CDR1 SGHNT and CDR2 YYREEE (reference sequence).

This chain uses TRBV18 with TRBJ1-3; D might be TRBD1 (5 bases). CDR1 and CDR2 (germline): KGHSH, LQKENI. Trimming removed 2 bases at V and 4 bases at J, with 9 bases between. CDR3 length: 14 residues. CDR3 loop: CASSPSDRGNTIYF. As DNA, the CDR3 is TGTGCCAGCTCACCATCTGACAGAGGAAACACCATATATTTT.

This chain links TRBV28 with TRBJ1-4, with a tentative D call TRBD1 (5 bases). The CDR3 spans 16 residues. Trimming took off 6 bases at V and 1 base at J, with 15 bases between the two ends. CDR1 is MDHEN, CDR2 SYDVKM, per germline. CDR3 nucleotide sequence: TGTGCCAGCAGCCCGGGGGGTGGGGGAACTAATGAAAAACTGTTTTTT. It codes for CASSPGGGGTNEKLFF.

The chain combines TRBV6-5 with TRBJ2-7; either TRBD1 or TRBD2 may fit D (6 bases each). The CDR3 is made up of 14 amino acids. Trimming took 5 bases from V and 1 from J, leaving 12 bases between them. Germline assignment: CDR1 MNHEY and CDR2 SVGAGI. CDR3 sequence (DNA): TGTGCCAGCAGTATGGGGGGCGGGTCCTACGAGCAGTACTTC. Residues: CASSMGGGSYEQYF.

The chain couples TRBV28 to TRBJ1-5; D gene ambiguous. The CDR3 sequence is 19 residues long. V lost 7 bases and J lost 0, with 25 bases in between. Germline CDR1 and CDR2: MDHEN and SYDVKM. The CDR3 DNA is TGTGCCAGCACTACCCGGAGAGAAGTATCCTTTTATAGCAATCAGCCCCAGCATTTT. It yields the protein CASTTRREVSFYSNQPQHF.

The genes are TRBV9 and TRBJ2-3; TRBD1 is a possible D gene (5 bases). CDR3 length: 14 amino acids. Germline CDR1 reads SGDLS; CDR2 reads YYNGEE. Trimming removed 3 bases from V and 4 bases from J, with 12 bases in between. The DNA for the CDR3 is TGTGCCAGCAGCGGAGACAGTTATTCAGATACGCAGTATTTT. Translating gives CASSGDSYSDTQYF.

The chain carries TRBV7-9 and TRBJ2-2, with 10 bases matching TRBD1. V lost 5 bases to trimming and J lost 5 bases; unmatched junction nucleotides: 14. The germline V gene encodes CDR1 SEHNR and CDR2 FQNEAQ (reference sequence). This CDR3 region has 18 residues. The CDR3 DNA reads as TGTGCCAGCAGCCCATATCCTTCCGGGACAGGGGTTACCGGGGAGCTGTTTTTT. Protein sequence: CASSPYPSGTGVTGELFF.

V is TRBV7-3 and J is TRBJ2-2; D uncertain. Germline V CDR1 and CDR2: SGHTA, FQGTGA. The CDR3 runs 13 residues. With 1 base removed from V and 6 bases from J, the gap between germline ends came to 6 bases. This CDR3 is CASSLISPGELFF. The CDR3 nucleotides are TGTGCCAGCAGCTTAATCTCCCCCGGGGAGCTGTTTTTT. The full variable domain, rest sourced from reference TRBV7-3 and TRBJ2-2, is GAGVSQTPSNKVTEKGKYVELRCDPISGHTALYWYRQSLGQGPEFLIYFQGTGAADDSGLPNDRFFAVRPEGSVSTLKIQRTERGDSAVYLCASSLISPGELFFGEGSRLTVL.

The rearrangement links TRBV7-9 to TRBJ1-1; D unclear. Trimming removed 8 bases from V and 3 bases from J, with 7 bases in between. Germline V gene lookup returns CDR1 SEHNR and CDR2 FQNEAQ (reference sequence). The CDR3 sequence is 11 residues long. The chain's CDR3 is CASSRYTEAFF. The CDR3 DNA follows: TGTGCCAGCTCGCGGTACACTGAAGCTTTCTTT.

V is TRBV11-2 and J is TRBJ1-2; TRBD1 aligns across 12 bases. CDR3 size: 16 residues. Germline V gene data show CDR1 as SGHAT and CDR2 as FQNNGV. V dropped 4 bases and J dropped 8; count of bases not matched to a gene: 11. The CDR3 coding sequence is TGTGCCAGCAGCTCTTCCGGGACAGGGGGCTTATCGGGCTACACCTTC. Residues: CASSSSGTGGLSGYTF.

The chain employs TRBV6-6 and TRBJ1-4, with TRBD1 identical over 8 bases. With 2 bases clipped from V and 8 bases from J, the junction kept 1 base outside the gene matches. The CDR3 sequence is 13 residues long. Germline lookup yields CDR1 MNHNY and CDR2 SVGAGI (reference sequence). The CDR3 loop is CASSYGDREKLFF. CDR3 coding DNA: TGTGCCAGCAGTTACGGGGACAGGGAAAAACTGTTTTTT.

This clone showed up just once. The DNA for the CDR3 is TGTGCCAGCTCAGGGACTAGCGGCTACGAGCAGTACTTC. Protein product: CASSGTSGYEQYF. This rearrangement joins TRBV18 to TRBJ2-7; TRBD2 aligns across 11 bases. The CDR3 is made up of 13 amino acids. With V trimmed by 5 bases and J by 3 bases, 0 bases remained unmatched. The V gene's germline CDR1 is KGHSH and CDR2 LQKENI.

The rearrangement uses TRBV19 and TRBJ1-5; 7 bases are a match to TRBD1. V trimming: 7 bases; J trimming: 7 bases; junction bases outside the gene matches: 10. In germline, CDR1 is LNHDA, CDR2 SQIVND (reference sequence). The CDR3 is made up of 14 amino acids. In DNA, the CDR3 is TGTGCCAGTAACATCAGGCAGGGGGGGCAGCCCCAGCATTTT. As protein: CASNIRQGGQPQHF.